One T cell receptor beta chain is described in this entry. This entry is derived from a study of blood T cell repertoires in COVID-19. Methods used by the authors: Using reference gene primer amplification, nucleated cell counts were estimated. Using immunoSEQ multiplex PCR, the repertoire was profiled, and TCRdb retains in-frame clones only, with some absent. The V and J calls and clone size were taken over from that table, and D and trimming were inferred from the DNA. The sample has a few hundred thousand clones; 88% are singletons. Trimming removed 7 bases from V and 4 bases from J; junction bases left unmatched: 7. The CDR3 sequence is 14 residues long. Germline assignment: CDR1 LGHDT and CDR2 YNNKEL (reference sequence).

The rearrangement links TRBV3-1 (or the pseudogene TRBV3-2) to TRBJ2-7; the match to TRBD1 covers 10 bases. The receptor was isolated from a man older than 75 with acute or convalescent COVID-19. What was sequenced was peripheral blood. DNA of the CDR3: TGTGCCAGCACCCGGACAGGGGGTAGGTACGAGCAGTACTTC. As protein: CASTRTGGRYEQYF.